Given below is one TCR beta chain in context. No antigen is known for it. No much larger clone exists at a distance of one base, and base qualities are not known. TCRbeta CDR3 regions were amplified from genomic DNA by means of the immunoSEQ Assay, a bias-controlled multiplex PCR. Processing in the source paper ran as follows. The number of nucleated cells in each sample was estimated from the amplification of reference gene primers within the assay. Sequence reads were collapsed and filtered to measure the absolute abundance of every unique TCRbeta CDR3 rearrangement. For each sample, productive Simpson clonality was calculated by taking the square root of Simpson's diversity index across productive rearrangements. Entries here come from immuneACCESS through TCRdb and include only in-frame sequences with V and J called. Some clones fail to appear in such tables; in the studies checked, an unresolved V gene covers under half of the shortfall, and the cause of the remainder is unknown. V, J and clone size were drawn from that table, and D and trimming were deduced from the DNA. The sample table lists under 200,000 clones, over 75% of them with a count of one. The ten biggest clones cover 0.5% to 0.6% of the sample.

This record belongs to a study of blood T cell repertoires in COVID-19 (dated by TCRdb to the early 2020s). The study in broad terms: The collaborator samples originated in the United States, Italy and Spain and spanned the acute and convalescent phases of COVID-19. The material from the prospective study consisted of cDNA or gDNA derived from T cells, B-cell-depleted T cells, or PBMCs. Deeply sampled blood TCRbeta repertoires from subjects exposed to, actively infected with, or recovered from COVID-19 were included in the dataset. The repertoires were released in a freely available public database intended as a resource for research on the immune response to SARS-CoV-2. Samples came from the ongoing ImmuneRACE study (first 160 participants) plus 1,254 subjects from 6 global collaborators. A de-identified subject ID, COVID-19 status, age in years and sex were almost always included in the sample metadata. Where available, HLA class I and class II types were obtained from metadata supplied by the sample provider rather than from assay-based typing. Results the study describes overall, beyond this receptor: The amount of clinical and demographic metadata varied by source and participant and was provided uncurated.

Trimming accounts for 5 bases at V and 3 bases at J, while the number of junction bases matched to no gene is 6. CDR1 and CDR2, looked up from the germline V gene, are MNHEY and SVGAGI. Including cysteine and phenylalanine, the CDR3 has 15 amino acids. Of the read, only the CDR3 DNA is kept; its 45 bases are in frame from base 1. Each collaborating institution followed its own protocols to collect whole blood in K2EDTA tubes. For TCRbeta analysis, collaborators shipped samples as frozen whole blood, isolated PBMCs, or DNA extracted from either of those sample types. The chain joins TRBV6-5 to TRBJ1-4, with TRBD1 matching 7 junction bases. The receptor comes from a man over 45 with acute or convalescent COVID-19. The specimen sequenced was peripheral blood. The CDR3: CASSNTGAANEKLFF. The sequence in DNA is TGTGCCAGCAGTAACACAGGGGCAGCTAATGAAAAACTGTTTTTT.